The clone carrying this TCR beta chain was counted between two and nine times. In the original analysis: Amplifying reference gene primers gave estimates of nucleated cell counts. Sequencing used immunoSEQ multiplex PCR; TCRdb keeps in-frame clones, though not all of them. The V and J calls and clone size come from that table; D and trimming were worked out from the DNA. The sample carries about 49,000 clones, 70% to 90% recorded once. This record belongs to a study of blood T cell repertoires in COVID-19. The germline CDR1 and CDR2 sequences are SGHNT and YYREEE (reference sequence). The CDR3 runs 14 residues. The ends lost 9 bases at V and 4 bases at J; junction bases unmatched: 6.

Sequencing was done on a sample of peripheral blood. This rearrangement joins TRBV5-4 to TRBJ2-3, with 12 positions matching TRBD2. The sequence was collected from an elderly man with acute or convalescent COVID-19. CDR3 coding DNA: TGTGCCACGGAGACTAGCGGGGGACCAGATACGCAGTATTTT. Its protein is CATETSGGPDTQYF.